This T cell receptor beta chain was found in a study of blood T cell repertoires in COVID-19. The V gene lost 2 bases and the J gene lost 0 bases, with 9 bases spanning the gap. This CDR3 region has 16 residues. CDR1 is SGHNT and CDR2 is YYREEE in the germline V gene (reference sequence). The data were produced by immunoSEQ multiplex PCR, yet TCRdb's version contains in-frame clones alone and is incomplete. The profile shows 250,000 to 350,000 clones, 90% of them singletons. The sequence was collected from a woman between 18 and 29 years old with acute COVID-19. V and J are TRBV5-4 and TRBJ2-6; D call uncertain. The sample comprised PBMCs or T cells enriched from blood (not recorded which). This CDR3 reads CASSFGSPSGANVLTF. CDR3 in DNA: TGTGCCAGCAGCTTCGGGTCTCCCTCTGGGGCCAACGTCCTGACTTTC.